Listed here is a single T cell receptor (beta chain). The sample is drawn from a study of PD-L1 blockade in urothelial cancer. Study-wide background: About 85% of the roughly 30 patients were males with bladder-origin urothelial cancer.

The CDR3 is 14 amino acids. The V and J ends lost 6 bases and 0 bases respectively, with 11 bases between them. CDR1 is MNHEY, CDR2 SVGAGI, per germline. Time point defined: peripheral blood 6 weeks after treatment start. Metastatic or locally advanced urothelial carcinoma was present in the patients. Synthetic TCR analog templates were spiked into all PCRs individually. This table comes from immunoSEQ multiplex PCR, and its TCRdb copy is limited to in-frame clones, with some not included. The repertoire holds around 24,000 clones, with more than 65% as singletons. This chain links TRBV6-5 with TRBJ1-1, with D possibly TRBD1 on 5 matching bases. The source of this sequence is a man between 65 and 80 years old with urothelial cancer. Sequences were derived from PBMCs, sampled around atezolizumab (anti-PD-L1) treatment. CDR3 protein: CASSVGDVNTEAFF. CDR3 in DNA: TGTGCCAGCAGCGTAGGGGATGTGAACACTGAAGCTTTCTTT.